This is a list of T cell receptor beta chains from one sample in a study of T cell repertoires in cytomegalovirus infection. Each CDR3 protein gets one entry after TCRdb re-called the reads with MiXCR. The sample has approximately 630,000 distinct CDR3 sequences, 24% seen once. Sample: CD8+ T cells from PBMCs. The source of these receptors is a human donor in good health (CMV status not recorded). Some clones in this sample may be carry-over from other donors' samples. CDR3s include the opening cysteine and the closing phenylalanine or tryptophan. The D gene is left open where the match is weak. Part of the rows lack a size; the others show once, few, many or a class for expanded clones.

>few|TRBV27|NA|12|TRBJ2-1
CASSSGQNQLFF
TGTGCCAGCAGTTCCGGACAGAATCAGCTGTTCTTC
>NA|TRBV7-6|NA|14|TRBJ2-5
CASSLEVAPETQYF
TGTGCCAGCAGCTTAGAGGTCGCACCAGAGACCCAGTACTTC
>NA|TRBV5-4|TRBD2|16|TRBJ2-2
CASSLGLAADTGELFF
TGTGCCAGCAGCTTGGGACTAGCGGCCGACACCGGGGAGCTGTTTTTT
>few|TRBV12-3/TRBV12-4|NA|13|TRBJ2-3
CASSLGIVRAQYF
TGTGCCAGCAGTCTAGGGATTGTAAGGGCGCAGTATTTT
>few|TRBV15|TRBD1|14|TRBJ1-2
CATRGDRANYGYTF
TGTGCCACCAGGGGAGACAGGGCAAACTATGGCTACACCTTC
>NA|TRBV29-1|NA|14|TRBJ2-5
CSVVGHRTQETQYF
TGCAGCGTTGTAGGTCATCGCACCCAAGAGACCCAGTACTTC
>many|TRBV7-7|NA|15|TRBJ2-2
CASSSDGLGTGELFF
TGTGCTAGCAGCTCGGACGGCCTCGGGACCGGGGAGCTGTTTTTT
>few|TRBV29-1|NA|11|TRBJ2-1
CSAPRYNEQFF
TGCAGCGCCCCTCGGTACAATGAGCAGTTCTTC
>many|TRBV7-9|NA|13|TRBJ1-4
CASSSEGNEKLFF
TGTGCCAGCAGTTCTGAGGGAAATGAAAAACTGTTTTTT
>many|TRBV7-2|NA|19|TRBJ2-5
CASSIPGDSPLGLQETQYF
TGTGCCAGCAGCATACCGGGGGACTCCCCCTTGGGTCTCCAAGAGACCCAGTACTTC
>NA|TRBV10-3|TRBD1|15|TRBJ2-3
CAIRIRDREADTQYF
TGTGCCATCAGGATCCGGGACAGGGAAGCAGATACGCAGTATTTT
>NA|TRBV12-3/TRBV12-4|NA|15|TRBJ1-5
CASSLNVGAGQPQHF
TGTGCCAGCAGTTTAAATGTGGGGGCTGGTCAGCCCCAGCATTTT
>NA|TRBV6-5|TRBD1|16|TRBJ1-6
CASSYSMGQGRAPLHF
TGTGCCAGCAGTTACTCGATGGGACAGGGTAGGGCACCCCTCCACTTT
>NA|TRBV5-3|NA|16|TRBJ2-3
CVSSLADTRGTDTQYF
TGTGTCAGCAGCTTGGCTGACACCCGGGGGACAGATACGCAGTATTTT
>many|TRBV7-9|NA|14|TRBJ2-1
CASSFPSFTNEQFF
TGTGCCAGCAGCTTCCCTAGCTTTACCAATGAGCAGTTCTTC
>few|TRBV2|TRBD2|18|TRBJ2-6
CASSVGLAGNSGANVLTF
TGTGCCAGCAGTGTTGGACTAGCGGGGAACTCTGGGGCCAACGTCCTGACTTTC
>many|TRBV6-2/TRBV6-3|TRBD2|16|TRBJ2-1
CASSYLSGGRGDEQFF
TGTGCCAGCAGTTACCTTAGCGGGGGCCGAGGAGATGAGCAGTTCTTC
>many|TRBV7-9|TRBD1|13|TRBJ2-1
CASSLGTGFEQFF
TGTGCCAGCAGCTTGGGGACAGGGTTTGAGCAGTTCTTC
>NA|TRBV13|NA|13|TRBJ2-5
CASSIQRAETQYF
TGTGCCAGCAGTATTCAGAGGGCGGAGACCCAGTACTTC
>NA|TRBV4-1|TRBD1|17|TRBJ1-5
CASSPKQGYEDNQPQHF
TGCGCCAGCAGCCCTAAACAGGGGTACGAGGACAATCAGCCCCAGCATTTT
>few|TRBV7-2|TRBD1|15|TRBJ1-4
CASSLGQGWTEKLFF
TGTGCCAGCAGCTTAGGACAGGGTTGGACTGAAAAACTGTTTTTT
>NA|TRBV2|TRBD1|14|TRBJ2-7
CASSEGQGLYEQYF
TGTGCCAGCAGTGAAGGACAGGGGCTTTACGAGCAGTACTTC
>few|TRBV10-1|TRBD1|13|TRBJ1-2
CASSKQGDYGYTF
TGCGCCAGCAGCAAACAGGGGGACTATGGCTACACCTTC
>NA|TRBV7-9|TRBD1|14|TRBJ1-5
CASSKDRDQWAQHF
TGTGCCAGCAGCAAGGACAGGGACCAATGGGCCCAGCATTTT
>NA|TRBV5-1|NA|16|TRBJ1-3
CASRQTAISSGNTIYF
TGCGCCAGCAGGCAGACAGCAATCTCCTCTGGAAACACCATATATTTT
>few|TRBV15|NA|14|TRBJ1-5
CATSRRGSNQPQHF
TGTGCCACCAGCAGGAGGGGTAGCAATCAGCCCCAGCATTTT
>few|TRBV29-1|TRBD1|14|TRBJ1-2
CSVTGQGNGYGYTF
TGCAGCGTGACGGGACAGGGTAATGGCTATGGCTACACCTTC
>many|TRBV27|TRBD2|15|TRBJ2-1
CASSKAGGPHNEQFF
TGTGCCAGCTCGAAAGCGGGGGGGCCGCATAATGAGCAGTTCTTC
>many|TRBV7-9|TRBD2|17|TRBJ2-7
CASSLGLAGTTSYEQYF
TGTGCCAGCAGCTTAGGACTAGCGGGGACTACCTCCTACGAGCAGTACTTC
>many|TRBV7-9|NA|12|TRBJ2-5
CASSLGPVVQYF
TGTGCCAGCAGCTTAGGACCAGTAGTACAGTACTTC
>many|TRBV7-9|NA|16|TRBJ1-5
CASSSTELGSNQPQHF
TGTGCCAGCAGCTCCACAGAGCTAGGGAGCAATCAGCCCCAGCATTTT
>many|TRBV6-1|NA|13|TRBJ2-7
CASSETAVYEQYF
TGTGCCAGCAGTGAAACCGCGGTCTACGAGCAGTACTTC
>many|TRBV18|NA|14|TRBJ2-1
CASSPWDSHNEQFF
TGTGCCAGCTCACCCTGGGATAGCCACAATGAGCAGTTCTTC
>few|TRBV12-3/TRBV12-4|NA|15|TRBJ1-2
CASSLGLGAGYGYTF
TGTGCCAGCAGTTTAGGGTTGGGGGCGGGTTATGGCTACACCTTC
>many|TRBV6-1|NA|13|TRBJ2-2
CASKGHYTGELFF
TGTGCCAGCAAAGGACATTACACCGGGGAGCTGTTTTTT
>NA|TRBV28|NA|15|TRBJ1-2
CASSLRDGGWWGYTF
TGTGCCAGCAGTTTGAGGGACGGGGGTTGGTGGGGCTACACCTTC
>few|TRBV4-1|TRBD1|15|TRBJ1-2
CASSQAGGSDYGYTF
TGCGCCAGCAGCCAAGCAGGGGGAAGTGACTATGGCTACACCTTC
>many|TRBV7-6|TRBD2|12|TRBJ2-1
CASSSKRGDRFF
TGTGCCAGCAGCTCTAAGCGGGGGGACCGGTTCTTC
>NA|TRBV6-2/TRBV6-3|NA|13|TRBJ2-1
CASSPGTLLEQFF
TGTGCCAGCAGTCCCGGGACATTATTAGAGCAGTTCTTC
>few|TRBV12-5|NA|14|TRBJ1-2
CASGWGGEGYGYTF
TGTGCTAGTGGTTGGGGAGGGGAAGGCTATGGCTACACCTTC
>few|TRBV25-1|NA|13|TRBJ1-1
CASHPGTWNEAFF
TGTGCCAGCCATCCCGGGACATGGAATGAAGCTTTCTTT
>NA|TRBV7-9|TRBD2|13|TRBJ2-7
CATKTGTSGEQYF
TGTGCCACCAAAACCGGGACTAGCGGCGAGCAGTACTTC
>many|TRBV7-9|NA|15|TRBJ1-2
CASSLVPGAERGYTF
TGTGCCAGCAGCTTAGTTCCAGGGGCGGAGCGTGGCTACACCTTC
>many|TRBV7-8|NA|16|TRBJ2-1
CASSLLAGSTYNEQFF
TGTGCCAGCAGCTTACTCGCAGGGTCGACCTACAATGAGCAGTTCTTC
>NA|TRBV12-3/TRBV12-4|NA|13|TRBJ1-1
CASSVDRETEAFF
TGTGCCAGCAGTGTCGACAGAGAAACTGAAGCTTTCTTT
>few|TRBV5-1|NA|16|TRBJ1-1
CASSLNNEVMNTEAFF
TGCGCCAGCAGCCTCAATAACGAAGTGATGAACACTGAAGCTTTCTTT
>few|TRBV9|TRBD1|16|TRBJ2-2
CASSVSGTGGSGELFF
TGTGCCAGCAGCGTATCCGGGACAGGGGGATCCGGGGAGCTGTTTTTT
>NA|TRBV4-1|NA|14|TRBJ2-2
CASSQVGRAGELFF
TGCGCCAGCAGCCAAGTAGGAAGGGCCGGGGAGCTGTTTTTT
>many|TRBV6-1|NA|13|TRBJ2-1
CASSPRRVNEQFF
TGTGCCAGCAGTCCCCGCAGGGTCAATGAGCAGTTCTTC
>NA|TRBV15|NA|15|TRBJ2-2
CATSRDRPGTGELFF
TGTGCCACCAGCAGAGATAGACCGGGCACCGGGGAGCTGTTTTTT
>NA|TRBV29-1|NA|14|TRBJ1-1
CSVEDLRGSSEAFF
TGCAGCGTTGAAGATCTGAGAGGGTCTAGTGAAGCTTTCTTT
>NA|TRBV7-7|TRBD2|15|TRBJ2-2
CASSLGGGSTGELFF
TGTGCTAGCAGCTTGGGAGGCGGGAGCACCGGGGAGCTGTTTTTT
>NA|TRBV7-9|NA|13|TRBJ1-1
CAIARGWNTEAFF
TGTGCCATCGCGAGGGGTTGGAACACTGAAGCTTTCTTT
>NA|TRBV6-6|NA|15|TRBJ2-1
CASTQRPSSYNEQFF
TGTGCCAGCACCCAGAGGCCAAGCTCCTACAATGAGCAGTTCTTC